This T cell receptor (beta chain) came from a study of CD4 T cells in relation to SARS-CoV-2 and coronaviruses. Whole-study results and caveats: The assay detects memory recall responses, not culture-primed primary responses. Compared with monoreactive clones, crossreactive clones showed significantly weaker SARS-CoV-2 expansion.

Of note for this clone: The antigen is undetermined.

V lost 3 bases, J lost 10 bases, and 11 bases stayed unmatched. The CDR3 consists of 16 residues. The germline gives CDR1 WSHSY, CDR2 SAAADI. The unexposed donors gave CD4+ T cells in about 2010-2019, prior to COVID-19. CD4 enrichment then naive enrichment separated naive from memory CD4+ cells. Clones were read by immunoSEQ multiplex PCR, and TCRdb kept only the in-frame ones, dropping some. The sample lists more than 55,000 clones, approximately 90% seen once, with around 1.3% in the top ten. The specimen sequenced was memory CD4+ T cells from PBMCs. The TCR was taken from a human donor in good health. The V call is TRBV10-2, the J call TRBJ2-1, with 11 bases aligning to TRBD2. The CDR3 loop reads CASSEGVRLAGTEQFF. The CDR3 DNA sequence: TGCGCCAGCAGTGAAGGAGTGCGACTAGCGGGAACAGAGCAGTTCTTC.